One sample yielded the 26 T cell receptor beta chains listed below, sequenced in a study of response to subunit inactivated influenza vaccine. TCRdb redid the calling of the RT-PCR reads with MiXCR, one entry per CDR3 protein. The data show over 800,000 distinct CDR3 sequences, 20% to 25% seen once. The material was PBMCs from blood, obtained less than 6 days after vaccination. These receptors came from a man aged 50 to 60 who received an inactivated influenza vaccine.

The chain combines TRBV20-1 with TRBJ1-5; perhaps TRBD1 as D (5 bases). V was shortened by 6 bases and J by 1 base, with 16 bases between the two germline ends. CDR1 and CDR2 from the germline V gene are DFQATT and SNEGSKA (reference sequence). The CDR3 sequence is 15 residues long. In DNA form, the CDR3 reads TGCAGTGCCTCACCGGCCGGGGGGAGCAATCAGCCCCAGCATTTT. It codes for CSASPAGGSNQPQHF.

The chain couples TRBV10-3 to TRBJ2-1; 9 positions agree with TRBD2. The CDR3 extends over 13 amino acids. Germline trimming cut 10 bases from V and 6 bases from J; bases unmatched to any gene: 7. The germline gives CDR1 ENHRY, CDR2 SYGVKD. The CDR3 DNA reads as TGTGCCACAGGGACTAGCTGGTTCAATGAGCAGTTCTTC. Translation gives CATGTSWFNEQFF.

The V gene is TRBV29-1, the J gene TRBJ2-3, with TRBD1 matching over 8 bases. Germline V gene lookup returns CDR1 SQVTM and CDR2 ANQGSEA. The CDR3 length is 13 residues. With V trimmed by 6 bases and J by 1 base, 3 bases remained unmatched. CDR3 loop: CSVLTGGTDTQYF. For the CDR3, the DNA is TGCAGCGTCTTGACAGGGGGCACAGATACGCAGTATTTT.

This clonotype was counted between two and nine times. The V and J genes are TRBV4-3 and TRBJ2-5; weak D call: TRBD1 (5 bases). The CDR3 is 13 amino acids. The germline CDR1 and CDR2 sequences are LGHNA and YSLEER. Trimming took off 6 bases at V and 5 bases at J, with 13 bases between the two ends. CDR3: CASRRIAGETQYF. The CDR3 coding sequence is TGCGCCAGCAGGAGAATCGCAGGGGAGACCCAGTACTTC.

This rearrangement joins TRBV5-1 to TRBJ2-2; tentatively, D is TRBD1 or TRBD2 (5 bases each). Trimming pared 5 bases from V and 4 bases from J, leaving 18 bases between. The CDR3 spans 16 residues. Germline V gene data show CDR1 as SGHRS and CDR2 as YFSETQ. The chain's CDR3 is CASRPSRDLLTGELFF. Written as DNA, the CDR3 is TGCGCCAGCAGACCAAGCCGGGACCTCCTCACCGGGGAGCTGTTTTTT.

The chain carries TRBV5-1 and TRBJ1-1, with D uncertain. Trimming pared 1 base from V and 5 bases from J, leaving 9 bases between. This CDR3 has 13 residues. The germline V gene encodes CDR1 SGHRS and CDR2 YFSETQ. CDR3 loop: CASSLIGRTEAFF. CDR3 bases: TGCGCCAGCAGCTTGATAGGGAGGACTGAAGCTTTCTTT.

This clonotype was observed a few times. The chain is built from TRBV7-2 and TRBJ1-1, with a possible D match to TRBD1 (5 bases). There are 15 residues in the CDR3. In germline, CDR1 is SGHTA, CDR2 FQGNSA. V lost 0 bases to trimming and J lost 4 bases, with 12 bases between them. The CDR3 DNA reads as TGTGCCAGCAGCTTAGCATGGGGGGACGGCACTGAAGCTTTCTTT. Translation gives CASSLAWGDGTEAFF. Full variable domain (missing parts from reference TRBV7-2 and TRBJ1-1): GAGVSQSPSNKVTEKGKDVELRCDPISGHTALYWYRQSLGQGLEFLIYFQGNSAPDKSGLPSDRFSAERTGGSVSTLTIQRTQQEDSAVYLCASSLAWGDGTEAFFGQGTRLTVV.

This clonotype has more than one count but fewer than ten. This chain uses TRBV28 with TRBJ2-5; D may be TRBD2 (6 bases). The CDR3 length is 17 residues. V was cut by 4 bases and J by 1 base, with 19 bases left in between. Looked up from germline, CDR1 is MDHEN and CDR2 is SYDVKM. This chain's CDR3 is CASSSLTETRRQETQYF. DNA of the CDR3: TGTGCCAGCAGTTCCTTGACGGAGACTAGACGCCAAGAGACCCAGTACTTC.

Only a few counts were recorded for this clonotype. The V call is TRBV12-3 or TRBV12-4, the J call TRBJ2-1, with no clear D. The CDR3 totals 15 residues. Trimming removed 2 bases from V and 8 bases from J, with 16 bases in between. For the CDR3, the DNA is TGTGCCAGCAGTTTAAGCCGCTCCTACCCCCATGAGCAGTTCTTC. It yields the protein CASSLSRSYPHEQFF.

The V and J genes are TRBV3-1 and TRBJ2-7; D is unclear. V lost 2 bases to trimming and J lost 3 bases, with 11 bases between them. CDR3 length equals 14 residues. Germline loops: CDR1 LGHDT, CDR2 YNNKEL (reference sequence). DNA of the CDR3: TGTGCCAGCAGCCAAACCTCCCAATTCTACGAGCAGTACTTC. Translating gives CASSQTSQFYEQYF.

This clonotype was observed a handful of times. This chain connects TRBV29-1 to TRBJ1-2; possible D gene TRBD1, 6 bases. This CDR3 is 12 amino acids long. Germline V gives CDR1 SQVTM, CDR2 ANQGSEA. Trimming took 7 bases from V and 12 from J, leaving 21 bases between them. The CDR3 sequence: CSAAQSRGLDTF. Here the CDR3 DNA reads TGCAGCGCAGCCCAAAGTCGGGGGCTTGACACCTTC.

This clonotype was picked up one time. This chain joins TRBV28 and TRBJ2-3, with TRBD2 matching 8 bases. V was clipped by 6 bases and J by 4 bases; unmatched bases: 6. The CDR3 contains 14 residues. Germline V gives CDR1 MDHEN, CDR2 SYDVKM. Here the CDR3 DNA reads TGTGCCAGCAGACCTAGCGGGTGGTCAGATACGCAGTATTTT. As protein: CASRPSGWSDTQYF.

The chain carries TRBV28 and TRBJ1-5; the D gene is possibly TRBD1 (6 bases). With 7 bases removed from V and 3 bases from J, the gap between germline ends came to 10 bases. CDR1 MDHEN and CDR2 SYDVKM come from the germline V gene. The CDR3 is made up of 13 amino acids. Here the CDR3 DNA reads TGTGCCAGCAAAGGACAGTACAATCAGCCCCAGCATTTT. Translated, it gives CASKGQYNQPQHF. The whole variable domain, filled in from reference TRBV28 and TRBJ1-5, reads DVKVTQSSRYLVKRTGEKVFLECVQDMDHENMFWYRQDPGLGLRLIYFSYDVKMKEKGDIPEGYSVSREKKERFSLILESASTNQTSMYLCASKGQYNQPQHFGDGTRLSIL.

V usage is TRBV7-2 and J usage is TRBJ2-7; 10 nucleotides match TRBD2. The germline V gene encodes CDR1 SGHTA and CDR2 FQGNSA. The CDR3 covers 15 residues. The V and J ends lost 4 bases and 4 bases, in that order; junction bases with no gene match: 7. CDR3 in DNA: TGTGCCAGCAGCTGGGCTAGCGGGAGTGGGTACGAGCAGTACTTC. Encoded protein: CASSWASGSGYEQYF.

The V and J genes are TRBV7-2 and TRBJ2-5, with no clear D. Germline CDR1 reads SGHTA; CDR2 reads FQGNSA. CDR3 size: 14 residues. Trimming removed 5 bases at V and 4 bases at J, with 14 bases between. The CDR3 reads CASSKTPDAETQYF. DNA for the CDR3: TGTGCCAGCAGCAAAACCCCGGATGCAGAGACCCAGTACTTC. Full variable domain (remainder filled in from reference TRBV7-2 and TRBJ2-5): GAGVSQSPSNKVTEKGKDVELRCDPISGHTALYWYRQSLGQGLEFLIYFQGNSAPDKSGLPSDRFSAERTGGSVSTLTIQRTQQEDSAVYLCASSKTPDAETQYFGPGTRLLVL.

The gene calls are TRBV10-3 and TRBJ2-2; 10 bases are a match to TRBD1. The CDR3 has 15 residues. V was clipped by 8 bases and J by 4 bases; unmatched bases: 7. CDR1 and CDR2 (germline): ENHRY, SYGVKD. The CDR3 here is CAISGQGRITGELFF. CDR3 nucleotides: TGTGCCATCTCGGGACAGGGGAGGATCACCGGGGAGCTGTTTTTT.

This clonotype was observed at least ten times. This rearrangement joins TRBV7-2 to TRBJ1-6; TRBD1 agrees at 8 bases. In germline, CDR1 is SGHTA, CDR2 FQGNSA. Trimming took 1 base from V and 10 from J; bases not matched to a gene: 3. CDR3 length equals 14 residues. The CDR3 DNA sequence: TGTGCCAGCAGCTTAGGCGGGACAGGCTCACCCCTCCACTTT. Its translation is CASSLGGTGSPLHF.

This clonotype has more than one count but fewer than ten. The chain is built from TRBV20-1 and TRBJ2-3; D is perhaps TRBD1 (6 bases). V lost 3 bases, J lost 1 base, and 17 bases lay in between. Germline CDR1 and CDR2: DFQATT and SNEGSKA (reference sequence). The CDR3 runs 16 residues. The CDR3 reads CSASKTYRDGTDTQYF. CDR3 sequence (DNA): TGCAGTGCTAGTAAAACCTACAGGGATGGCACAGATACGCAGTATTTT.

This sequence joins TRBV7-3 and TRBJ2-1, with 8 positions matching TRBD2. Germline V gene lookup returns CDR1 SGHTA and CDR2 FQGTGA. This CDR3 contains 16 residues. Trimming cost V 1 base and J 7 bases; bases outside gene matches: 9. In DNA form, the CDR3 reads TGTGCCAGCAGCTTAATGCCGGCGGGAGGTCTAAATGAGCAGTTCTTC. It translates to CASSLMPAGGLNEQFF.

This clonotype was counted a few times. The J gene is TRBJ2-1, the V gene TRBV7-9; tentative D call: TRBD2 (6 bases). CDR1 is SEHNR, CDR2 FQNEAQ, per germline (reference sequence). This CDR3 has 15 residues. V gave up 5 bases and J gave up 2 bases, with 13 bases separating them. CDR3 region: CASSPGEAPYNEQFF. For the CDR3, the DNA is TGTGCCAGCAGCCCGGGGGAGGCACCCTACAATGAGCAGTTCTTC.

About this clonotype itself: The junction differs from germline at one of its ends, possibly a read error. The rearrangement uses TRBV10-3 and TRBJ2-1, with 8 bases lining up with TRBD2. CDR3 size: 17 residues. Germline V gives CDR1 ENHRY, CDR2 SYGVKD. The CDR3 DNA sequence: TGTGCCATCAGCGAGTGGGCGGGGGGCAAACGATACAATGAGCAGTTCTTC. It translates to CAISEWAGGKRYNEQFF.

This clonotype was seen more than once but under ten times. CDR3 in DNA: TGTGCCAGCAGGCGTGGGGCTAGCGGGAGTAACATTCAGTACTTC. Its protein is CASRRGASGSNIQYF. The J gene is TRBJ2-4, the V gene TRBV2, with 10 bases identical to TRBD2. CDR1 SNHLY and CDR2 FYNNEI come from the germline V gene. The junction had 9 bases not matched to a gene; V was cut back by 6 bases and J by 7 bases. The CDR3 runs to 15 residues.

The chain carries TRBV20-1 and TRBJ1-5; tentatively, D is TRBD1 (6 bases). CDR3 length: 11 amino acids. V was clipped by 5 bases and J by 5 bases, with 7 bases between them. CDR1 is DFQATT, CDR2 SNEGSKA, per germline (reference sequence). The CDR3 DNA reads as TGCAGTGCTGAGGGGGATCAGCCCCAGCATTTT. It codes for CSAEGDQPQHF.

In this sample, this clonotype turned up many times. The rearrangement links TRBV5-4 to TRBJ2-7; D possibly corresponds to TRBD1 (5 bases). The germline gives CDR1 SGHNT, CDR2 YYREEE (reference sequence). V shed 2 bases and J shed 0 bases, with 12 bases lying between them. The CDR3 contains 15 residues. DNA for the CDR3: TGTGCCAGCAGCTTTGCCCCGCAGGGCTCCTACGAGCAGTACTTC. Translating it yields CASSFAPQGSYEQYF.

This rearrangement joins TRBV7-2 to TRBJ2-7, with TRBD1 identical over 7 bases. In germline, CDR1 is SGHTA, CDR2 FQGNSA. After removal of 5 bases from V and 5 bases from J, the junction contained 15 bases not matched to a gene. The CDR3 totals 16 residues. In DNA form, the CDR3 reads TGTGCCAGCAGCGAGCTCCGGGACAGAAGAGGGGACGAGCAGTACTTC. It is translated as CASSELRDRRGDEQYF. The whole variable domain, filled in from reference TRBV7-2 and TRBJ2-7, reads GAGVSQSPSNKVTEKGKDVELRCDPISGHTALYWYRQSLGQGLEFLIYFQGNSAPDKSGLPSDRFSAERTGGSVSTLTIQRTQQEDSAVYLCASSELRDRRGDEQYFGPGTRLTVT.

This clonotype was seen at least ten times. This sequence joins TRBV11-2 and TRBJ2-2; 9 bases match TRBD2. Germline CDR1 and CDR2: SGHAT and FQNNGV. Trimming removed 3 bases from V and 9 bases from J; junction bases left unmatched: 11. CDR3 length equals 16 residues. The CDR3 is CASSFLGGRAVWELFF. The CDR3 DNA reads TGTGCCAGCAGCTTCCTGGGCGGGAGGGCCGTATGGGAGCTGTTTTTT.